In this sample, the clone carrying this T cell receptor beta chain turned up many times. Its antigen is unidentified. These data belong to a study of T cells in Graves' hyperthyroidism and ophthalmopathy. Study-wide findings and caveats: A model of 13 V-J pairs discriminated ophthalmopathy from stable hyperthyroidism.

Amplification of TCR beta CDR3 regions was performed using RNA transcripts as template. Initially, a first-round RT-PCR of the TCR CDR3 employed the HTBI primer set. TCRdb processed the multiplex PCR reads anew with MiXCR; each CDR3 protein has one entry. This table has approximately 500,000 distinct CDR3 sequences, 40% to 55% appearing once. The CDR3 spans 13 residues. V shed 4 bases and J shed 12 bases, with 16 bases lying between them. The germline gives CDR1 SGHVS, CDR2 FQNEAQ. Material: peripheral blood or thyroid tissue (not recorded which). V usage is TRBV7-8 and J usage is TRBJ1-3, with TRBD1 as a possible D gene (6 bases). This sequence originates from a woman under 30 with Graves' hyperthyroidism. The chain's CDR3 is CASSSRGGRNIYF. The CDR3 DNA is TGTGCCAGCAGCTCAAGAGGGGGTCGGAACATATATTTT. Full variable domain (remainder filled in from reference TRBV7-8 and TRBJ1-3): GAGVSQSPRYKVAKRGQDVALRCDPISGHVSLFWYQQALGQGPEFLTYFQNEAQLDKSGLPSDRFFAERPEGSVSTLKIQRTQQEDSAVYLCASSSRGGRNIYFGEGSWLTVV.